This T cell receptor (beta chain) was identified during a study of patients and donors after allogeneic stem cell transplantation. TCRdb re-derived calls from the RT-PCR reads in MiXCR, one entry per CDR3 protein. The sample has 200,000 to 250,000 distinct CDR3 sequences, 35% to 45% seen once. The ends were cut back, 4 bases at V and 3 bases at J, with 14 bases in the middle. CDR1 and CDR2 (germline): SGHRS, YFSETQ. The CDR3 totals 16 residues. The sequencing sample was made of blood, either unsorted or a sorted T cell fraction (not recorded which). The receptor comes from a human donor who was either an allogeneic HSCT recipient or a stem cell or donor lymphocyte infusion donor (not recorded which). It is not recorded whose cells these are; they may come from a transplant donor. The chain carries TRBV5-1 and TRBJ2-6; tentatively, D is TRBD1 (6 bases). DNA of the CDR3: TGCGCCAGCAGCACCCCAAGGACAGATGGGGCCAACGTCCTGACTTTC. Its protein product is CASSTPRTDGANVLTF.